A single T cell receptor (beta chain) is shown here with its context. This sample is drawn from a study of T cells after yellow fever vaccination. TCRdb re-called the 5' RACE reads through MiXCR, storing one row per CDR3 protein. The repertoire includes about 350,000 distinct CDR3 sequences, about an eighth of them detected once, and more than 3% sits in the top ten. The CDR3 runs to 14 residues. The V end was cut by 3 bases, the J end by 4 bases, with 10 bases between. CDR1 KGHSH and CDR2 LQKENI come from the germline V gene. The material was CD4+ T cells sorted from PBMCs, obtained 15 days after the yellow fever booster vaccination. V usage is TRBV18 and J usage is TRBJ2-1; weak D call: TRBD1 (6 bases). This sequence originates from a man aged 18 to 29 who received the YFV17D yellow fever vaccine. CDR3 nucleotides: TGTGCCAGCTCACCGGCAGGGGAGTACAATGAGCAGTTCTTC. This gives the protein CASSPAGEYNEQFF. Based on the CDR3 plus reference TRBV18 and TRBJ2-1, the full variable domain is NAGVMQNPRHLVRRRGQEARLRCSPMKGHSHVYWYRQLPEEGLKFMVYLQKENIIDESGMPKERFSAEFPKEGPSILRIQQVVRGDSAAYFCASSPAGEYNEQFFGPGTRLTVL.